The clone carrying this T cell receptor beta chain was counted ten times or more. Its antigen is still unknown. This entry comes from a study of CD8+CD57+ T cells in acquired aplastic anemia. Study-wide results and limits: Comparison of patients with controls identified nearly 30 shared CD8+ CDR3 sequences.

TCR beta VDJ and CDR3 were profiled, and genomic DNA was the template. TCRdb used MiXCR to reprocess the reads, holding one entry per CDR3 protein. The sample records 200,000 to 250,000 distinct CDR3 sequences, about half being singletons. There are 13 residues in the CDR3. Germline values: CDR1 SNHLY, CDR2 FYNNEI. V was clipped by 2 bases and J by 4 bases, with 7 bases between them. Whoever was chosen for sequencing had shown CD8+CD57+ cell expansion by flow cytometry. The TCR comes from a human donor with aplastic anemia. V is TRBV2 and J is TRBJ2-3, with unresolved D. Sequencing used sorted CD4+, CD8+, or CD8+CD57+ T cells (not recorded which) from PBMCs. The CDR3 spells CASSENVADTQYF. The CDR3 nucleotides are TGTGCCAGCAGTGAAAATGTGGCAGATACGCAGTATTTT.